What follows are 5 T cell receptor beta chains derived from one specimen sequenced in a study of blood T cell repertoires in COVID-19. TCRdb keeps only in-frame clones here, not all; method: immunoSEQ multiplex PCR. The repertoire holds 210,000 or so clones, with around 84% as singletons. The sample comprised peripheral blood. All receptors come from a human donor in a cohort sampled during active COVID-19.

V is TRBV19 and J is TRBJ2-1; D call uncertain. Trimming left V 4 bases short and J 8 bases short, with 12 bases between. Germline loops: CDR1 LNHDA, CDR2 SQIVND (reference sequence). The length of the CDR3 is 13 residues. CDR3 protein: CASSTRVDHEQFF. CDR3 DNA sequence: TGTGCCAGTAGTACCCGAGTCGATCATGAGCAGTTCTTC.

The chain employs TRBV5-1 and TRBJ1-3; no clear D. V was shortened by 1 base and J by 0 bases, with 5 bases between the two germline ends. Germline lookup yields CDR1 SGHRS and CDR2 YFSETQ. The CDR3 has 14 amino acids. CDR3 in amino acids: CASSLTSSGNTIYF. DNA for the CDR3: TGCGCCAGCAGCTTGACTTCCTCTGGAAACACCATATATTTT.

This chain connects TRBV2 to TRBJ1-3, with D possibly TRBD1 on 5 matching bases. The CDR3 totals 16 residues. Germline V CDR1 and CDR2: SNHLY, FYNNEI. V lost 3 bases and J lost 4, with 16 bases in between. DNA for the CDR3: TGTGCCAGCAGTGATCCCAGTAGGACACGCGGAAACACCATATATTTT. Translated: CASSDPSRTRGNTIYF.

Only one count was recorded for this clone. The rearrangement uses TRBV28 and TRBJ2-1, with 10 nucleotides matching TRBD1. V was clipped by 11 bases and J by 6 bases; unmatched bases: 10. The CDR3 totals 14 residues. CDR1 is MDHEN and CDR2 is SYDVKM in the germline V gene. The CDR3 region is CAGAGTGDVNEQFF. As DNA, the CDR3 is TGTGCCGGCGCCGGGACAGGGGATGTCAATGAGCAGTTCTTC.

V and J are TRBV11-2 and TRBJ1-1; D remains unclear. CDR1 and CDR2 from the germline V gene are SGHAT and FQNNGV. The ends were cut back, 1 base at V and 11 bases at J, with 8 bases in the middle. This CDR3 comprises 11 residues. Here the CDR3 reads CASSLVAGAFF. The CDR3 DNA reads as TGTGCCAGCAGCTTAGTAGCGGGGGCTTTCTTT. The entire variable domain, with the rest obtained from reference TRBV11-2 and TRBJ1-1, is as follows: EAGVAQSPRYKIIEKRQSVAFWCNPISGHATLYWYQQILGQGPKLLIQFQNNGVVDDSQLPKDRFSAERLKGVDSTLKIQPAKLEDSAVYLCASSLVAGAFFGQGTRLTVV.